This T cell receptor (beta chain) was sequenced during a study of T-cell reconstitution after alpha-beta-depleted transplantation in children. Study-wide points: After transplant, high TCRbeta diversity at day 60 in some patients arose from surviving recipient T cells and thymic progenitors. Fresh T-cell production supplied most of the T-cell counts and diversity seen one year after transplant. Expanded graft clones numbering several hundred reportedly gave rise to alpha-beta T cells about two months after transplant.

This clonotype was seen repeatedly, ten times or more. Its cognate antigen is unknown. The CDR3 totals 15 residues. V was trimmed by 1 base and J by 0 bases, leaving 4 bases between them. Germline V gene data show CDR1 as LGHDT and CDR2 as YNNKEL (reference sequence). As it was prepared, the TCRbeta library received unique molecular identifiers. Using its own MiXCR run on the PCR reads, TCRdb lists one record per CDR3 protein. Among over 200,000 distinct CDR3 sequences listed, approximately 10% were seen once. The TCR comes from a child under two years old with acute myeloid leukemia, due to receive a stem cell transplant. The chain is built from TRBV3-1 and TRBJ2-6, with no clear D. The starting material was PBMCs, obtained before TCRalphabeta/CD19-depleted stem cell transplant. The CDR3 protein is CASSQVSSGANVLTF. The DNA for the CDR3 is TGTGCCAGCAGCCAAGTCAGCTCTGGGGCCAACGTCCTGACTTTC. Full variable domain (missing parts from reference TRBV3-1 and TRBJ2-6): DTAVSQTPKYLVTQMGNDKSIKCEQNLGHDTMYWYKQDSKKFLKIMFSYNNKELIINETVPNRFSPKSPDKAHLNLHINSLELGDSAVYFCASSQVSSGANVLTFGAGSRLTVL.